This TCR beta chain was recovered during a study of T cell responses to AZD1222 COVID-19 vaccine. Points on this clone: Its antigen is still unknown.

Study results and limitations: Possibly, clonal diversity was underestimated; donors were largely white British and included more females. Spike-spanning, vaccine-associated CD4 TCRs were dominant at 160-218 and 743-854.

The protocol was immunoSEQ multiplex PCR, while the TCRdb copy is restricted to in-frame clones and leaves out a portion. The table records almost 70,000 clones, 75% to 90% of them present only once. The V end was cut by 2 bases, the J end by 8 bases, with 16 bases between. The CDR3 loop spans 15 amino acids. Germline CDR1 reads SGHNT; CDR2 reads YENEEA. The receptor was derived from an adult who received the AZD1222 COVID-19 vaccine. The chain combines TRBV11-3 with TRBJ2-1, with unresolved D. The sample was peripheral blood, taken 28 days after the second AZD1222 dose. CDR3 DNA sequence: TGTGCCAGCAGCTTAAAGATATCCCCGGTCGATGAGCAGTTCTTC. It yields the protein CASSLKISPVDEQFF.